This T cell receptor (beta chain) was obtained from a study of T cells after yellow fever vaccination. Study context: SMART-Seq v4 Ultra Low Input handled preparation of low-cell-number fractions. Overall study results and limits: Weaker overall, the secondary response nonetheless peaked faster (day 5 versus 15). Some clonotypes, a small share, were shared between CD4 and CD8 compartments. Most clones from primary vaccination resurfaced after the booster (nearly 97% CD4, 88% CD8).

The CDR3 is 14 amino acids. V was trimmed by 2 bases and J by 5 bases, leaving 7 bases between them. Germline V lookup: CDR1 MNHEY, CDR2 SMNVEV (reference sequence). MiXCR, run by TCRdb on the 5' RACE reads, gives a single entry per CDR3 protein. Seen here are approximately 450,000 distinct CDR3 sequences, under 20% observed once, and the top ten hold 15% to 20%. For this clonotype: Its antigen is unidentified.

The chain has TRBV27 and TRBJ1-6; D unresolved. Sequenced material: PBMCs, taken before the yellow fever booster vaccination. This receptor was taken from a man between 18 and 35 years old who received the YFV17D yellow fever vaccine. CDR3 DNA: TGTGCCAGCAGTTTAAGACGGAATAATTCACCCCTCCACTTT. It codes for CASSLRRNNSPLHF.